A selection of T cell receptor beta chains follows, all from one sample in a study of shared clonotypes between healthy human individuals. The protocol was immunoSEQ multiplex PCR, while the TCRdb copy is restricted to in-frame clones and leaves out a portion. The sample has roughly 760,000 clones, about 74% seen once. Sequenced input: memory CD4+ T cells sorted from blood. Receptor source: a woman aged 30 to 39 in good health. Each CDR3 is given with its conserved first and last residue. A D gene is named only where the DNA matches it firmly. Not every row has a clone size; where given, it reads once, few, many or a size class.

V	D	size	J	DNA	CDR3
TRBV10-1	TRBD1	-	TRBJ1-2	TGCGCCAGCAGCCCTTCGGGACAGGAAGGCTACACCTTC	CASSPSGQEGYTF
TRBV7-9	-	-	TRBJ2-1	TGTGCCAGCAGCTTCGGGAACTCCTACTCCTACAATGAGCAGTTCTTC	CASSFGNSYSYNEQFF
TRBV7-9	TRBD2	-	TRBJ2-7	TGTGCCAGCAGCCGTATAGCGGGAGCCTACGAGCAGTACTTC	CASSRIAGAYEQYF
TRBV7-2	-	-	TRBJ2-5	TGTGCCAGCAGCTTAGTGTATCTCCAAGAGACCCAGTACTTC	CASSLVYLQETQYF
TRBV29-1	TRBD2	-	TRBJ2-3	TGCAGCGCTTGGGGCGGGAGCGGTGGGGATACGCAGTATTTT	CSAWGGSGGDTQYF
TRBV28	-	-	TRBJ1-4	TGTGCCAGCAGTTTGATCAGTGGCTCTGGGGGGAAACTGTTTTTT	CASSLISGSGGKLFF
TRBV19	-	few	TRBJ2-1	TGTGCCAGTAGTACCTCCTTGGGGACTGGGGGATACAATGAGCAGTTCTTC	CASSTSLGTGGYNEQFF
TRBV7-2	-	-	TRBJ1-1	TGTGCCAGCAGCTTAGTCGGCAGTACCAACACTGAAGCTTTCTTT	CASSLVGSTNTEAFF
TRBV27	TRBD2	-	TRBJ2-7	TGTGCCAGCAGTACCATGTCGCTAGCGGGGCGTCCCTACGAGCAGTACTTC	CASSTMSLAGRPYEQYF
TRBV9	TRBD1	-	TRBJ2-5	TGTGCCAGCAGCGGTACAGGGGCCCAAGAGACCCAGTACTTC	CASSGTGAQETQYF
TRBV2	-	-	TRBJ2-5	TGTGCCAGCATAAGAGAGCTAGGCGGGGAGACCCAGTACTTC	CASIRELGGETQYF
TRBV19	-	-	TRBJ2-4	TGTGCCAGTAGTTCCCCCGGGACCGATAAAAACATTCAGTACTTC	CASSSPGTDKNIQYF
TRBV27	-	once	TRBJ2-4	TGTGCCAGCAGGACAGGTCGCGACGTGACCAAAAACATTCAGTACTTC	CASRTGRDVTKNIQYF
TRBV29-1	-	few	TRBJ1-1	TGCAGCGTCACGGCCATACAGGGCACTGAAGCTTTCTTT	CSVTAIQGTEAFF
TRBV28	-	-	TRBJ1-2	TGTGCCAGCAGTCGCAGCGGGGCATCTAGCTATGGCTACACCTTC	CASSRSGASSYGYTF
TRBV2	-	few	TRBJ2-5	TGTGCCAGCACCAGGATAGAGAGCGGGTCGCAAGAGACCCAGTACTTC	CASTRIESGSQETQYF
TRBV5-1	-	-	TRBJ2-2	TGCGCCAGCAGCTTGGGAGGGGAGAAGCTGTTTTTT	CASSLGGEKLFF
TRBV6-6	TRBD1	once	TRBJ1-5	TGTGCCAGCTCCCAGGGGGGTAATTCCCGGAATCAGCCCCAGCATTTT	CASSQGGNSRNQPQHF
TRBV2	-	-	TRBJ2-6	TGTGCCAGCAGTGAACTCAAGCCGACATCTGGGGCCAACGTCCTGACTTTC	CASSELKPTSGANVLTF
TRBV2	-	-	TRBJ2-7	TGTGCCAGCAGTGAAGCGGGACACTCCTACGAGCAGTACTTC	CASSEAGHSYEQYF
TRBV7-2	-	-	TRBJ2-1	TGTGCCAGCAGCTTAGATAGCGGAGGTTACTATGAGCAGTTCTTC	CASSLDSGGYYEQFF
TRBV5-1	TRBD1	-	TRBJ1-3	TGCGCCAGCAGCTTGGCCTATCGGGGCCCGACGACAGGGTTTGGAAACACCATATATTTT	CASSLAYRGPTTGFGNTIYF